This T cell receptor beta chain derives from a study of brain T cells in children with intractable seizures. Sequencing was performed with immunoSEQ multiplex PCR; in TCRdb, only in-frame clones are kept and a portion is missing. This sample carries about 340,000 clones, about 94% of them seen once, and the ten largest clones take 5.7%. The CDR3 has 13 amino acids. The germline CDR1 and CDR2 sequences are KGHDR and SFDVKD. Trimming took off 2 bases at V and 2 bases at J, with 5 bases between the two ends. As to time point: blood from clinic visit 5 months post-surgery; TSC patient then seizure free. Only cases whose brain tissue showed the highest T cell transcript signatures were sequenced. Pre-surgery treatment included at least one anti-epileptic drug.

This specimen consisted of peripheral blood, obtained roughly 5 months after surgery. The chain joins TRBV24-1 to TRBJ1-1; D is ambiguous. This clonotype originated in a boy under three years old with tuberous sclerosis and intractable seizures. Here the CDR3 reads CATSDYSNTEAFF. The CDR3 DNA is TGTGCCACCAGTGATTATAGTAACACTGAAGCTTTCTTT.